The rows below give T cell receptor beta chains drawn from one sample of a study of cytomegalovirus exposure and HLA in healthy donors. Profiled with immunoSEQ multiplex PCR; TCRdb holds only in-frame clones, not every one. The table lists approximately 130,000 clones, roughly 80% of them singletons. Sequencing was carried out using PBMCs. These receptors were obtained from a man aged 35-49 years in good health and CMV-seronegative. Each CDR3 is given with its conserved first and last residue. D genes are given only for firm matches. Rows may omit the clone size; those that give it use once, few, many or a size class.

clone size | J gene | D gene | V gene | CDR3 protein | CDR3 DNA
- | TRBJ1-2 | - | TRBV4-3 | CASSQVRASGYTF | TGCGCCAGCAGCCAAGTGCGAGCGAGCGGCTACACCTTC
- | TRBJ1-3 | TRBD1 | TRBV5-1 | CASSRGQSSSGNTIYF | TGCGCCAGCAGCCGGGGACAGTCGAGCTCTGGAAACACCATATATTTT
- | TRBJ2-1 | TRBD2 | TRBV9 | CASSSAYSGEGNEQFF | TGTGCCAGCAGCTCCGCTTATAGCGGGGAGGGCAATGAGCAGTTCTTC
- | TRBJ1-6 | TRBD1 | TRBV2 | CASSQGAQYNSPLHF | TGTGCCAGCAGTCAGGGGGCCCAATATAATTCACCCCTCCACTTT
- | TRBJ1-2 | - | TRBV27 | CASSFGGPGYGYTF | TGTGCCAGCAGTTTCGGGGGGCCTGGATATGGCTACACCTTC
- | TRBJ2-1 | TRBD2 | TRBV10-2 | CASSEGLANYNEQFF | TGCGCCAGCAGTGAAGGACTAGCGAATTACAATGAGCAGTTCTTC
- | TRBJ1-3 | - | TRBV18 | CASSPGSSGNTIYF | TGTGCCAGCTCACCAGGGAGCTCTGGAAACACCATATATTTT
- | TRBJ2-2 | TRBD2 | TRBV7-3 | CASSPLAGGNTGELFF | TGTGCCAGCAGCCCACTAGCGGGAGGGAACACCGGGGAGCTGTTTTTT
once | TRBJ1-5 | - | TRBV7-2 | CASSSSGGNNQPQHF | TGTGCCAGCAGCTCAAGCGGGGGGAATAATCAGCCCCAGCATTTT
- | TRBJ1-1 | - | TRBV4-3 | CASSQEREGETEAFF | TGCGCCAGCAGCCAAGAGAGGGAAGGAGAGACTGAAGCTTTCTTT
- | TRBJ2-4 | TRBD1 | TRBV2 | CASSGQGVAKNIQYF | TGTGCCAGCAGTGGGCAGGGGGTAGCCAAAAACATTCAGTACTTC
once | TRBJ2-3 | - | TRBV7-6 | CASSLNGIEDTQYF | TGTGCCAGCAGCTTGAACGGGATCGAAGATACGCAGTATTTT
- | TRBJ2-1 | TRBD2 | TRBV7-9 | CASSSPAGGFHNEQFF | TGTGCCAGCAGTTCGCCGGCGGGAGGATTCCACAATGAGCAGTTCTTC
- | TRBJ2-4 | - | TRBV5-8 | CASDRIAKNIQYF | TGTGCCAGCGATAGAATAGCCAAAAACATTCAGTACTTC
- | TRBJ1-3 | - | TRBV9 | CASSVDPGLLSGNTIYF | TGTGCCAGCAGCGTAGATCCAGGCCTCCTCTCTGGAAACACCATATATTTT
once | TRBJ2-7 | - | TRBV4-3 | CASSQDAEYYEQYF | TGCGCCAGCAGCCAAGATGCGGAGTACTACGAGCAGTACTTC
- | TRBJ1-1 | - | TRBV11-1 | CASSSWGVDTEAFF | TGTGCCAGCAGCTCCTGGGGAGTGGACACTGAAGCTTTCTTT
- | TRBJ2-1 | TRBD2 | TRBV4-3 | CASSQAALAGGYNEQFF | TGCGCCAGCAGCCAAGCCGCGCTAGCGGGGGGCTACAATGAGCAGTTCTTC
- | TRBJ2-5 | TRBD1 | TRBV19 | CASSMTGTGQIGETQYF | TGTGCCAGTAGTATGACCGGGACAGGGCAGATCGGGGAGACCCAGTACTTC
- | TRBJ2-7 | - | TRBV10-3 | CAISEYIAAMGEQYF | TGTGCCATCAGTGAGTATATAGCGGCAATGGGGGAGCAGTACTTC
- | TRBJ2-7 | TRBD1 | TRBV7-6 | CASSSGTGESYEQYF | TGTGCCAGCAGCTCAGGGACAGGGGAGTCCTACGAGCAGTACTTC
once | TRBJ2-1 | TRBD2 | TRBV29-1 | CSVEGGAAGGVQFF | TGCAGCGTTGAAGGGGGGGCAGCCGGGGGGGTGCAGTTCTTC
- | TRBJ1-5 | - | TRBV18 | CASSPQGDHQPQHF | TGTGCCAGCTCACCACAGGGGGACCATCAGCCCCAGCATTTT
- | TRBJ1-1 | - | TRBV5-1 | CASSLDWGGSTEAFF | TGCGCCAGCAGCTTGGACTGGGGGGGTTCGACTGAAGCTTTCTTT
- | TRBJ2-7 | TRBD1 | TRBV27 | CASSLGTGGNEQYF | TGTGCCAGCAGTTTGGGGACAGGGGGGAACGAGCAGTACTTC
- | TRBJ2-1 | - | TRBV4-2 | CASSQVLWDNEQFF | TGTGCCAGCAGCCAAGTACTATGGGACAATGAGCAGTTCTTC
- | TRBJ1-2 | TRBD1 | TRBV4-3 | CASSQDPVTGDGYTF | TGCGCCAGCAGCCAAGATCCTGTGACAGGGGACGGCTACACCTTC
- | TRBJ2-5 | TRBD1 | TRBV6-5 | CASSYGTGGVETQYF | TGTGCCAGCAGTTACGGGACAGGGGGCGTAGAGACCCAGTACTTC
- | TRBJ2-3 | TRBD2 | TRBV9 | CASSPGGGTDTQYF | TGTGCCAGCAGCCCGGGCGGGGGTACAGATACGCAGTATTTT
- | TRBJ2-5 | TRBD2 | TRBV15 | CATSKGHGGSQETQYF | TGTGCCACCAGTAAGGGCCACGGGGGGAGCCAAGAGACCCAGTACTTC
- | TRBJ1-1 | - | TRBV14 | CASGRQPNTEAFF | TGTGCCAGCGGTCGACAGCCTAACACTGAAGCTTTCTTT
- | TRBJ1-2 | - | TRBV7-9 | CASSFPKEHTF | TGTGCCAGCAGCTTCCCCAAGGAGCACACCTTC
few | TRBJ2-2 | - | TRBV5-1 | CASSLVGGAGTGELFF | TGCGCCAGCAGCTTGGTCGGGGGAGCGGGCACCGGGGAGCTGTTTTTT
- | TRBJ1-3 | - | TRBV5-6 | CASSLSRSGNTIYF | TGTGCCAGCAGCCTTAGCCGCTCTGGAAACACCATATATTTT
- | TRBJ1-4 | - | TRBV7-6 | CASSPTGGRGNEKLFF | TGTGCCAGCAGCCCCACGGGGGGGCGGGGGAATGAAAAACTGTTTTTT
- | TRBJ2-4 | TRBD2 | TRBV7-9 | CSSSYPPGGTTKNIQYF | TGTTCCAGCAGCTATCCTCCGGGGGGTACGACCAAAAACATTCAGTACTTC
- | TRBJ2-3 | - | TRBV6-6 | CASTRLSPGTDTQYF | TGTGCCAGCACTCGACTGAGTCCGGGGACAGATACGCAGTATTTT
- | TRBJ2-7 | - | TRBV27 | CASSPRVAYEQYF | TGTGCCAGCAGTCCCAGGGTTGCCTACGAGCAGTACTTC
- | TRBJ1-2 | - | TRBV15 | CATSRDHDRFNYGYTF | TGTGCCACCAGCAGAGATCATGACAGGTTTAACTATGGCTACACCTTC
once | TRBJ2-5 | - | TRBV11-2 | CASSSLGGQTQYF | TGTGCCAGCAGCTCCCTCGGAGGTCAGACCCAGTACTTC
few | TRBJ2-5 | - | TRBV7-2 | CASSRVGETQYF | TGTGCCAGCAGCCGTGTCGGAGAGACCCAGTACTTC
- | TRBJ1-5 | - | TRBV7-2 | CASSLLPGSLGQPQHF | TGTGCCAGCAGCTTATTACCAGGGTCTCTCGGTCAGCCCCAGCATTTT
- | TRBJ2-7 | TRBD1 | TRBV28 | CASSLQGADHEQYF | TGTGCCAGCAGTTTACAGGGGGCTGACCACGAGCAGTACTTC
- | TRBJ1-4 | - | TRBV5-1 | CASRLHAGSAEKLFF | TGCGCCAGCAGACTCCACGCGGGGTCGGCTGAAAAACTGTTTTTT
- | TRBJ2-2 | - | TRBV29-1 | CSVGQPDTGELFF | TGCAGCGTCGGACAGCCGGACACCGGGGAGCTGTTTTTT
few | TRBJ1-2 | - | TRBV30 | CAWSRDTDYGYTF | TGTGCCTGGAGCAGGGACACGGACTATGGCTACACCTTC
- | TRBJ2-3 | TRBD2 | TRBV2 | CASSELAGSADTQYF | TGTGCCAGCAGTGAACTAGCGGGGTCAGCAGATACGCAGTATTTT
once | TRBJ1-1 | - | TRBV29-1 | CSVVGGQEAFF | TGCAGCGTTGTCGGGGGTCAGGAAGCTTTCTTT
- | TRBJ2-1 | TRBD2 | TRBV7-9 | CASSYPSGGGDEQFF | TGTGCCAGCAGCTACCCTAGCGGGGGGGGCGATGAGCAGTTCTTC
- | TRBJ2-1 | TRBD2 | TRBV5-1 | CASSFGRSSGQNEQFF | TGCGCCAGCAGCTTTGGCCGATCTAGCGGGCAGAATGAGCAGTTCTTC
few | TRBJ2-7 | TRBD1 | TRBV7-3 | CASSLATGKGEQYF | TGTGCCAGCAGCTTAGCGACAGGGAAAGGCGAGCAGTACTTC
- | TRBJ2-3 | TRBD2 | TRBV5-1 | CASSDSGYIPSTQYF | TGCGCCAGCAGTGATAGCGGGTATATTCCAAGTACGCAGTATTTT